Listed here are 27 T cell receptor beta chains from one sample, sequenced in a study of CD8 T cells in ankylosing spondylitis. MiXCR was run by TCRdb on the 5' RACE reads, yielding one entry per CDR3 protein. Altogether about 190,000 distinct CDR3 sequences are present, 13% being singletons, with the ten largest covering 11%. Sequenced: blood, either unsorted or a sorted T cell fraction (not recorded which). These receptors were obtained from a female donor with ankylosing spondylitis or in good health (not recorded which).

This clonotype came up a few times. The chain has TRBV29-1 and TRBJ2-3, with D maybe TRBD2 (5 bases). Per the germline V gene, CDR1 is SQVTM and CDR2 is ANQGSEA. Trimming removed 6 bases from V and 6 bases from J, with 10 bases in between. The CDR3 is made up of 11 amino acids. The CDR3 is CSVKGADTQYF. The CDR3 DNA follows: TGCAGCGTCAAGGGAGCCGATACGCAGTATTTT.

Of note for this clonotype: One end of the junction is discordant with germline, which a read error may explain. V is TRBV20-1 and J is TRBJ2-1, with 8 bases identical to TRBD2. Germline assignment: CDR1 DFQATT and CDR2 SNEGSKA (reference sequence). CDR3 length equals 18 residues. CDR3 residues: CCARDRGRGGRFGGEQFF. CDR3 in DNA: TGCTGTGCTAGAGATAGAGGTAGGGGCGGGAGGTTCGGTGGTGAGCAGTTCTTC.

This clonotype was counted once. The chain uses TRBV19 and TRBJ2-7; 9 bases match TRBD1. This CDR3 spans 17 amino acids. Trimming cost V 4 bases and J 5 bases; bases outside gene matches: 15. The germline gives CDR1 LNHDA, CDR2 SQIVND (reference sequence). CDR3 loop: CASSTGTGTHLGNEQYF. The CDR3 nucleotides read TGTGCCAGTAGTACCGGGACAGGGACCCATTTAGGAAACGAGCAGTACTTC.

This clonotype turned up a few times. The rearrangement links TRBV10-3 to TRBJ2-7, with D tentatively TRBD1 (6 bases). Trimming left V 11 bases short and J 6 bases short, with 23 bases between. In germline, CDR1 is ENHRY, CDR2 SYGVKD. The CDR3 is made up of 14 amino acids. CDR3 in amino acids: CAAKQGNSYGEQYF. The CDR3 coding sequence is TGTGCCGCGAAACAGGGTAACTCCTATGGCGAGCAGTACTTC.

Only one count was recorded for this clonotype. Since a much larger clone is just one base distant, this may be a read error. The rearrangement joins TRBV6-4 to TRBJ2-3; D remains ambiguous. The J call may be faulty, since TRBJ1-5 better matches the DNA end. CDR3 size: 18 residues. Germline V CDR1 and CDR2: MRHNA, SNTAGT. CDR3 in amino acids: CASSDSKGAAGVTDTQHF. DNA of the CDR3: TGTGCCAGCAGTGACTCGAAGGGCGCGGCGGGAGTAACAGATACGCAGCATTTT.

The V and J genes are TRBV28 and TRBJ2-1; 8 bases match TRBD1. This CDR3 comprises 13 residues. Germline trimming cut 8 bases from V and 5 bases from J; bases unmatched to any gene: 5. Per the germline V gene, CDR1 is MDHEN and CDR2 is SYDVKM. Here the CDR3 reads CASAGGEHNEQFF. The CDR3 DNA reads TGTGCCAGCGCAGGGGGCGAGCACAATGAGCAGTTCTTC.

This clonotype was detected many times. The chain uses TRBV9 and TRBJ1-6, with a possible D match to TRBD1 (6 bases). CDR1 is SGDLS, CDR2 YYNGEE, per germline. The CDR3 is 15 amino acids. V was pared by 0 bases and J by 10 bases, with 14 bases between. The chain's CDR3 is CASSVASRGGSPLHF. CDR3 in DNA: TGTGCCAGCAGCGTAGCTAGCAGGGGAGGCTCACCCCTCCACTTT.

The J gene is TRBJ1-1, the V gene TRBV5-5; a weak D match, TRBD1 (6 bases). V gave up 3 bases and J gave up 4 bases, with 19 bases separating them. Germline V CDR1 and CDR2: SGHKS, YYEKEE (reference sequence). The CDR3 is 16 amino acids. The CDR3 sequence: CASSSAHREGSTEAFF. CDR3 DNA sequence: TGTGCCAGCAGCTCGGCCCACAGGGAGGGGAGCACTGAAGCTTTCTTT.

This clonotype was seen ten or more times. The V and J genes are TRBV28 and TRBJ2-3; D may be TRBD1 (6 bases). Germline V gene sequence: CDR1 MDHEN, CDR2 SYDVKM. Deletions cut 5 bases from V and 2 bases from J, with 11 bases between. This CDR3 has 14 residues. The CDR3 sequence is CASSTQGITDTQYF. The CDR3 DNA reads as TGTGCCAGCAGTACACAGGGTATCACAGATACGCAGTATTTT.

This chain joins TRBV20-1 and TRBJ1-2; unclear D gene. Germline-derived CDR1 and CDR2 are DFQATT and SNEGSKA (reference sequence). The CDR3 sequence is 10 residues long. V was shortened by 3 bases and J by 4 bases, with 3 bases between the two germline ends. CDR3 amino acids: CSARPYGYTF. For the CDR3, the DNA is TGCAGTGCTAGGCCCTATGGCTACACCTTC.

This clonotype showed up many times. The rearrangement joins TRBV28 to TRBJ2-5; D assignment may be TRBD1 or TRBD2 (5 bases each). The length of the CDR3 is 14 residues. The germline gives CDR1 MDHEN, CDR2 SYDVKM. Trimming left V 2 bases short and J 1 base short, with 8 bases between. In DNA form, the CDR3 reads TGTGCCAGCAGTTTAACCGGGGCCCAAGAGACCCAGTACTTC. Encoded protein: CASSLTGAQETQYF.

The gene calls are TRBV29-1 and TRBJ2-7; 8 bases map to TRBD1. The CDR3 is 15 residues long. V lost 8 bases, J lost 0 bases, and 12 bases stayed unmatched. The germline gives CDR1 SQVTM, CDR2 ANQGSEA. For the CDR3, the DNA is TGCAGCTCTGCCCCAAAGGACAGGGCCTCCTACGAGCAGTACTTC. This encodes CSSAPKDRASYEQYF.

This clonotype was observed a few times. The gene calls are TRBV5-1 and TRBJ2-2; TRBD1 matches 9 bases. CDR1 SGHRS and CDR2 YFSETQ come from the germline V gene. V was clipped by 0 bases and J by 5 bases; unmatched bases: 2. The CDR3 length is 15 residues. The CDR3 nucleotides read TGCGCCAGCAGCTTGGGGACAGGGGCGACCGGGGAGCTGTTTTTT. As protein: CASSLGTGATGELFF. Full variable domain (outside the CDR3, taken from reference TRBV5-1 and TRBJ2-2): KAGVTQTPRYLIKTRGQQVTLSCSPISGHRSVSWYQQTPGQGLQFLFEYFSETQRNKGNFPGRFSGRQFSNSRSEMNVSTLELGDSALYLCASSLGTGATGELFFGEGSRLTVL.

This clonotype was counted ten times or more. The gene calls are TRBV24-1 and TRBJ2-1; D is unclear. V was pared by 5 bases and J by 2 bases, with 15 bases between. CDR3 size: 16 residues. Germline-derived CDR1 and CDR2 are KGHDR and SFDVKD. The CDR3 DNA sequence: TGTGCCACCAGTGTTTCCCGAGGAAGTCCCTACAATGAGCAGTTCTTC. It encodes CATSVSRGSPYNEQFF.

There are many counts of this clonotype. This chain connects TRBV12-3 or TRBV12-4 to TRBJ1-2; D unclear. The CDR3 has 12 amino acids. Between the trimmed V and J ends, which lost 3 bases and 3 bases, there was a span of 5 bases. CDR3 sequence: CASSFNDYGYTF. The DNA of the CDR3 is TGTGCCAGCAGTTTTAACGACTATGGCTACACCTTC.

This clonotype was seen at least ten times. The rearrangement joins TRBV27 to TRBJ1-5; 7 nucleotides match TRBD1. The CDR3 spans 15 residues. Germline lookup yields CDR1 MNHEY and CDR2 SMNVEV (reference sequence). V was pared by 7 bases and J by 0 bases, with 6 bases of the junction left unmatched. The DNA for the CDR3 is TGTGCCAGCACTCCCCAGGGGGGTAGCAATCAGCCCCAGCATTTT. Amino acid sequence: CASTPQGGSNQPQHF.

This clonotype was recorded many times. The rearrangement links TRBV6-5 to TRBJ2-2; tentative D call: TRBD2 (5 bases). In germline, CDR1 is MNHEY, CDR2 SVGAGI. Deletions cut 2 bases from V and 7 bases from J, with 11 bases between. There are 14 residues in the CDR3. The CDR3: CASSYRVGSGELFF. CDR3 in DNA: TGTGCCAGCAGTTACCGGGTGGGGAGCGGGGAGCTGTTTTTT.

The sample holds a few counts of this clonotype. CDR3 in DNA: TGCAGTGCTCGCCCGAGGGGGCGCCCTAGCACAGATACGCAGTATTTT. This codes for CSARPRGRPSTDTQYF. The gene calls are TRBV20-1 and TRBJ2-3, with 7 nucleotides matching TRBD1. The V gene's germline CDR1 is DFQATT and CDR2 SNEGSKA (reference sequence). Unmatched junction bases numbered 11, after V lost 5 bases and J lost 0 bases. This CDR3 has 16 residues.

This clonotype was counted at least ten times. This chain links TRBV29-1 with TRBJ2-1; a possible D gene is TRBD1 (6 bases). The CDR3 has 13 amino acids. Looked up from germline, CDR1 is SQVTM and CDR2 is ANQGSEA. Trimming removed 7 bases at V and 10 bases at J, with 20 bases between. As DNA, the CDR3 is TGCAGCGCTTTCACCGGGACACCAAAGGAGCAGTTCTTC. Protein: CSAFTGTPKEQFF.

The sample holds many counts of this clonotype. The rearrangement joins TRBV30 to TRBJ1-1; 10 bases are shared with TRBD1. From germline, CDR1 is GTSNPN and CDR2 SVGIG (reference sequence). The V gene end was trimmed by 5 bases and the J gene end by 1 base; junction bases not matched to a gene: 7. The CDR3 is 15 residues long. CDR3 region: CAWERQGAGNTEAFF. The CDR3 nucleotides read TGTGCCTGGGAAAGACAGGGGGCCGGGAACACTGAAGCTTTCTTT.

The chain uses TRBV5-6 and TRBJ1-1; D is uncertain. The germline CDR1 and CDR2 sequences are SGHDT and YYEEEE. The CDR3 consists of 15 residues. V lost 0 bases and J 1 base, leaving 10 bases between the germline ends. The chain's CDR3 is CASSLEPGTNTEAFF. The CDR3 DNA sequence: TGTGCCAGCAGCTTGGAACCAGGAACGAACACTGAAGCTTTCTTT.

V usage is TRBV6-2 or TRBV6-3 and J usage is TRBJ2-1, with 12 bases that match TRBD2. Germline CDR1 and CDR2: MNHEY and SVGEGT. The ends lost 6 bases at V and 9 bases at J; junction bases unmatched: 9. The CDR3 is made up of 15 amino acids. CDR3 sequence: CASRPLAGGGGEQFF. The CDR3 DNA sequence: TGTGCCAGCAGGCCGCTAGCGGGAGGGGGGGGTGAGCAGTTCTTC.

This clonotype occurred many times. The J gene is TRBJ2-5, the V gene TRBV12-3 or TRBV12-4; TRBD1 matches 7 bases. With V trimmed by 6 bases and J by 3 bases, 10 bases remained unmatched. This CDR3 has 15 residues. The CDR3 coding sequence is TGTGCCAGCAGAAAATCCGGGACAGAAGAAGAGACCCAGTACTTC. Its protein is CASRKSGTEEETQYF.

There are many counts of this clonotype. The chain has TRBV20-1 and TRBJ2-5, with D perhaps matching TRBD2 (6 bases). Trimming removed 7 bases at V and 4 bases at J, with 13 bases between. Germline V lookup: CDR1 DFQATT, CDR2 SNEGSKA (reference sequence). The length of the CDR3 is 12 residues. The CDR3 DNA sequence: TGCAGTGTCGTACGGAGGGCAGAGACCCAGTACTTC. Its protein product is CSVVRRAETQYF.

This clonotype was seen repeatedly, ten times or more. The rearrangement joins TRBV24-1 to TRBJ1-1; D not certain. The CDR3 spans 13 residues. V was cut by 9 bases and J by 1 base, with 11 bases left in between. CDR1 and CDR2 from the germline V gene are KGHDR and SFDVKD. The CDR3 coding sequence is TGTGCCACCCAAGGCAACTCGAACACTGAAGCTTTCTTT. Its translation: CATQGNSNTEAFF.

This clonotype was observed many times. The gene calls are TRBV25-1 and TRBJ2-3; 9 bases are a match to TRBD1. Germline CDR1 MGHDK, CDR2 SYGVNS. The ends lost 5 bases at V and 5 bases at J; junction bases unmatched: 8. The CDR3 spans 15 residues. CDR3 sequence reads: CASSPNRGRGDTQYF. The CDR3 coding sequence is TGTGCCAGCAGTCCGAACAGGGGGCGTGGAGATACGCAGTATTTT.

The V gene is TRBV7-2, the J gene TRBJ2-7; a possible D gene is TRBD2 (7 bases). V was pared by 4 bases and J by 5 bases, with 24 bases between. Germline V CDR1 and CDR2: SGHTA, FQGNSA. The CDR3 sequence is 17 residues long. The chain's CDR3 is CASSYNFGGRRLDEQYF. As DNA, the CDR3 is TGTGCCAGCAGCTATAACTTCGGGGGGCGCCGGTTGGACGAGCAGTACTTC.